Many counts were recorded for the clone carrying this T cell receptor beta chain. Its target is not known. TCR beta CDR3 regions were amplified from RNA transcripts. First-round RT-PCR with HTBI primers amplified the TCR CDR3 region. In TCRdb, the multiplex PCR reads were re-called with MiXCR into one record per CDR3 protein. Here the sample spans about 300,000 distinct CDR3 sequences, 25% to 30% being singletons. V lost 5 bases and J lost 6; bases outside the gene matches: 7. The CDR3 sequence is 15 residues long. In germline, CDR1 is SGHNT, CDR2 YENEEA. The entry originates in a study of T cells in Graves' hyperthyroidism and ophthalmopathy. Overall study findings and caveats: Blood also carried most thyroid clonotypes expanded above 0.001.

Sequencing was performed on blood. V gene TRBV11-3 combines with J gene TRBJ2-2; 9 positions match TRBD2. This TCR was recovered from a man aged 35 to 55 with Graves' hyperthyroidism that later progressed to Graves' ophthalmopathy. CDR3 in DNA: TGTGCCAGCAGCCTCTTAGCGGGAGCCCCCGGGGAGCTGTTTTTT. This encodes CASSLLAGAPGELFF.